These T cell receptor beta chains were read from a single sample in a study of blood T cell repertoires in COVID-19. Profiling relied on immunoSEQ multiplex PCR, and the TCRdb table lists in-frame clones only, not all of them. The profile shows 120,000 or so clones, over 60% of them singletons. Input material: peripheral blood. Every receptor here comes from a man aged 40-49 years with active or convalescent COVID-19. Both conserved end residues are part of each CDR3. D genes are given only for firm matches. Size is omitted from some rows. Given values are once, few, many or a class for expanded clones.

clone size: NA; J gene: TRBJ2-7; D gene: NA; V gene: TRBV11-2; CDR3 protein: CASSLGQGGYEQYF; CDR3 DNA: TGTGCCAGCAGCTTAGGCCAAGGGGGCTACGAGCAGTACTTC
clone size: NA; J gene: TRBJ2-7; D gene: NA; V gene: TRBV12-3/TRBV12-4; CDR3 protein: CASSIHYEQYF; CDR3 DNA: TGTGCCAGCAGTATCCACTACGAGCAGTACTTC
clone size: NA; J gene: TRBJ2-1; D gene: TRBD1; V gene: TRBV4-1; CDR3 protein: CASSQEGQGGYEQFF; CDR3 DNA: TGCGCCAGCAGCCAGGAGGGACAGGGGGGGTATGAGCAGTTCTTC
clone size: NA; J gene: TRBJ1-2; D gene: NA; V gene: TRBV7-3; CDR3 protein: CASSLIQAANYGYTF; CDR3 DNA: TGTGCCAGCAGCTTAATTCAGGCAGCTAACTATGGCTACACCTTC
clone size: NA; J gene: TRBJ1-1; D gene: NA; V gene: TRBV13; CDR3 protein: CASSLGGGTEAFF; CDR3 DNA: TGTGCCAGCAGCTTAGGAGGGGGCACTGAAGCTTTCTTT
clone size: NA; J gene: TRBJ2-3; D gene: NA; V gene: TRBV13; CDR3 protein: CASRTSLRGGAETQYF; CDR3 DNA: TGTGCCAGCAGAACCTCCCTTAGAGGCGGGGCGGAAACGCAGTATTTT
clone size: few; J gene: TRBJ1-3; D gene: NA; V gene: TRBV5-8; CDR3 protein: CASSGLTAGNTIYF; CDR3 DNA: TGTGCCAGCAGCGGCTTGACAGCTGGAAACACCATATATTTT
clone size: once; J gene: TRBJ1-2; D gene: NA; V gene: TRBV11-2; CDR3 protein: CASSQSPVGYTF; CDR3 DNA: TGTGCCAGCAGCCAATCCCCAGTGGGCTACACCTTC
clone size: NA; J gene: TRBJ2-2; D gene: NA; V gene: TRBV7-9; CDR3 protein: CASSYKRDSSNTGELFF; CDR3 DNA: TGTGCCAGCAGCTATAAGAGGGACTCCTCGAACACCGGGGAGCTGTTTTTT
clone size: NA; J gene: TRBJ1-5; D gene: TRBD1; V gene: TRBV4-3; CDR3 protein: CASSQGTGSTEPQHF; CDR3 DNA: TGCGCCAGCAGCCAAGGGACAGGGAGTACGGAGCCCCAGCATTTT
clone size: NA; J gene: TRBJ1-1; D gene: TRBD1; V gene: TRBV29-1; CDR3 protein: CSADPTGAAPAFF; CDR3 DNA: TGCAGCGCCGACCCGACAGGGGCCGCCCCAGCTTTCTTT
clone size: NA; J gene: TRBJ1-2; D gene: NA; V gene: TRBV10-3; CDR3 protein: CAISEPGDNYGYTF; CDR3 DNA: TGTGCCATCAGTGAGCCGGGGGATAACTATGGCTACACCTTC
clone size: NA; J gene: TRBJ2-1; D gene: NA; V gene: TRBV28; CDR3 protein: CASSTPQGYNEQFF; CDR3 DNA: TGTGCCAGCAGCACCCCACAGGGATACAATGAGCAGTTCTTC
clone size: NA; J gene: TRBJ1-1; D gene: NA; V gene: TRBV9; CDR3 protein: CASAGANLGTEAFF; CDR3 DNA: TGTGCCAGCGCGGGAGCAAATCTGGGCACTGAAGCTTTCTTT
clone size: NA; J gene: TRBJ1-1; D gene: NA; V gene: TRBV11-2; CDR3 protein: CASSPQAGFEAFF; CDR3 DNA: TGTGCCAGCAGCCCGCAGGCGGGGTTTGAAGCTTTCTTT
clone size: NA; J gene: TRBJ1-5; D gene: NA; V gene: TRBV27; CDR3 protein: CATRDGGSNQPQHF; CDR3 DNA: TGTGCCACCCGAGACGGGGGGAGCAATCAGCCCCAGCATTTT
clone size: few; J gene: TRBJ1-2; D gene: TRBD1; V gene: TRBV6-6; CDR3 protein: CASSYLDRGYTF; CDR3 DNA: TGTGCCAGCAGTTACTTGGACAGGGGCTACACCTTC
clone size: few; J gene: TRBJ2-1; D gene: NA; V gene: TRBV19; CDR3 protein: CASSASNYNEQFF; CDR3 DNA: TGTGCCAGTAGTGCTAGCAACTACAATGAGCAGTTCTTC
clone size: NA; J gene: TRBJ1-2; D gene: NA; V gene: TRBV4-2; CDR3 protein: CASSQEEVAGSLYGYTF; CDR3 DNA: TGTGCCAGCAGCCAAGAGGAGGTCGCGGGATCTCTCTATGGCTACACCTTC
clone size: NA; J gene: TRBJ1-4; D gene: TRBD1; V gene: TRBV4-2; CDR3 protein: CASSTGRGDEKLFF; CDR3 DNA: TGTGCCAGCAGCACCGGCAGGGGGGACGAAAAACTGTTTTTT
clone size: NA; J gene: TRBJ1-4; D gene: TRBD1; V gene: TRBV20-1; CDR3 protein: CSASRRDRGGEKLFF; CDR3 DNA: TGCAGTGCTAGTCGCCGGGACAGGGGAGGTGAAAAACTGTTTTTT
clone size: few; J gene: TRBJ1-1; D gene: TRBD1; V gene: TRBV11-2; CDR3 protein: CASSPRQGNTEAFF; CDR3 DNA: TGTGCCAGCAGCCCGAGACAGGGGAACACTGAAGCTTTCTTT
clone size: NA; J gene: TRBJ1-1; D gene: NA; V gene: TRBV19; CDR3 protein: CASGQSNTEAFF; CDR3 DNA: TGTGCCAGCGGACAGTCGAACACTGAAGCTTTCTTT
clone size: NA; J gene: TRBJ2-5; D gene: NA; V gene: TRBV5-6; CDR3 protein: CASSLALRGETQYF; CDR3 DNA: TGTGCCAGCAGCTTGGCCCTAAGGGGAGAGACCCAGTACTTC
clone size: NA; J gene: TRBJ1-2; D gene: NA; V gene: TRBV6-5; CDR3 protein: CASSAPGGYTF; CDR3 DNA: TGTGCCAGCAGCGCACCGGGGGGCTACACCTTC
clone size: NA; J gene: TRBJ2-2; D gene: TRBD1; V gene: TRBV18; CDR3 protein: CASSPLHQGVTGELFF; CDR3 DNA: TGTGCCAGCTCACCACTTCACCAGGGGGTCACCGGGGAGCTGTTTTTT